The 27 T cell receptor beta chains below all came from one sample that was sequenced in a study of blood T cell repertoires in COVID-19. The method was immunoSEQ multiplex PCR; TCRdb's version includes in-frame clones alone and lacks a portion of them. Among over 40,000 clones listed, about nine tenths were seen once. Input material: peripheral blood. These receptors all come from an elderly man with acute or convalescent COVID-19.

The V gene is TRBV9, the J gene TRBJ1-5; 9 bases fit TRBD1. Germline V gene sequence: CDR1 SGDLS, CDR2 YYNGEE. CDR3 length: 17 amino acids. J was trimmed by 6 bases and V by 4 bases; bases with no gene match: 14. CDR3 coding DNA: TGTGCCAGCAGCCCCGGGCATTGGACAGGGGTGAGTCAGCCCCAGCATTTT. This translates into CASSPGHWTGVSQPQHF.

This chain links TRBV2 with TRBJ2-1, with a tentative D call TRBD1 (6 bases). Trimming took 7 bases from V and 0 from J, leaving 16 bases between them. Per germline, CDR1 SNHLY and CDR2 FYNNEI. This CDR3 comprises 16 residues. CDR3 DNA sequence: TGTGCCAGCACCTTCAACAGGGTAAGCTCCTACAATGAGCAGTTCTTC. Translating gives CASTFNRVSSYNEQFF.

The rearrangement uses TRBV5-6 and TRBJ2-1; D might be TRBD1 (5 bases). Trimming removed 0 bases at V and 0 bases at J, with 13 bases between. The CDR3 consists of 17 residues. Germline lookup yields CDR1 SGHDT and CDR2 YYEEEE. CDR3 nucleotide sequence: TGTGCCAGCAGCTTGGCATGGGGCAGTAGCTCCTACAATGAGCAGTTCTTC. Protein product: CASSLAWGSSSYNEQFF.

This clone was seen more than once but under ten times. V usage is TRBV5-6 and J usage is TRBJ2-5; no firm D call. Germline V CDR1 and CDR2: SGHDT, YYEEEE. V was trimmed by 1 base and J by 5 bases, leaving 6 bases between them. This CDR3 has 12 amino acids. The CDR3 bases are TGTGCCAGCAGCTTGCGGTTGGAGACCCAGTACTTC. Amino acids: CASSLRLETQYF.

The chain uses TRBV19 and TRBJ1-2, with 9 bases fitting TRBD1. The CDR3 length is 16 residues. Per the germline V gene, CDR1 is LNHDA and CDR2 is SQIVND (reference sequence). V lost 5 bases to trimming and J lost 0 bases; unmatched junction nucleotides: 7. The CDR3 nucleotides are TGTGCCAGTAGTTCGGGACAGGGTGCTGCTAACTATGGCTACACCTTC. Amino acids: CASSSGQGAANYGYTF.

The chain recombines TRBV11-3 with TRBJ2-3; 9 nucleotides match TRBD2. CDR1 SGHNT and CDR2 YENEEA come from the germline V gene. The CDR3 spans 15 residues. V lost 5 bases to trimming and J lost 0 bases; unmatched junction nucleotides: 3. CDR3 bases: TGTGCCAGCAGCCTAGCGGGGTCTAGCACAGATACGCAGTATTTT. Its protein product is CASSLAGSSTDTQYF. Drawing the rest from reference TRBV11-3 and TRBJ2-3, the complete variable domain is EAGVVQSPRYKIIEKKQPVAFWCNPISGHNTLYWYLQNLGQGPELLIRYENEEAVDDSQLPKDRFSAERLKGVDSTLKIQPAELGDSAVYLCASSLAGSSTDTQYFGPGTRLTVL.

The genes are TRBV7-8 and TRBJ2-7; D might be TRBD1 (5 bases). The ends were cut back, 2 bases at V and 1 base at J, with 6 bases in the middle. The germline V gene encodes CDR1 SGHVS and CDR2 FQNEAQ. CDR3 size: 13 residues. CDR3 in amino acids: CASSLRQSYEQYF. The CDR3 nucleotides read TGTGCCAGCAGCTTAAGACAGTCCTACGAGCAGTACTTC.

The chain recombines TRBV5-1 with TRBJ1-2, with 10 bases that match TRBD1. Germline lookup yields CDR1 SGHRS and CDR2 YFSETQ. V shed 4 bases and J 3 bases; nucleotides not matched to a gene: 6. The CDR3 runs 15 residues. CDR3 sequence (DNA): TGCGCCAGCAGCCCCGAAGGACAGGGGGACTATGGCTACACCTTC. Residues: CASSPEGQGDYGYTF.

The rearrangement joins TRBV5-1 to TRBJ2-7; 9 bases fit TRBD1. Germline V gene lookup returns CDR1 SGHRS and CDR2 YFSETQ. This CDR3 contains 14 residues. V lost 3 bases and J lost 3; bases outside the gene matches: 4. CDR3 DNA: TGCGCCAGCAGCTCGATGGGACAGGGCTACGAGCAGTACTTC. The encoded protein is CASSSMGQGYEQYF.

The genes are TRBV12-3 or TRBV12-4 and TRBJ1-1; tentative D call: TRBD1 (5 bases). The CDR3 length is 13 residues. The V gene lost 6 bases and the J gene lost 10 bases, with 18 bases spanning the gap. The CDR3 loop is CASSSRTGGGAFF. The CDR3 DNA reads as TGTGCCAGCAGCTCCCGGACCGGGGGAGGAGCTTTCTTT.

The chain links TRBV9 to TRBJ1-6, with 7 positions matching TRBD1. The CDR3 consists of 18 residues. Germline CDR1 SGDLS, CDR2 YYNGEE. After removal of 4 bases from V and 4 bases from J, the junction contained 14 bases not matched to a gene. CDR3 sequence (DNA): TGTGCCAGCAGCCCCTCGTCCGGGACAGAGCAATATAATTCACCCCTCCACTTT. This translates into CASSPSSGTEQYNSPLHF.

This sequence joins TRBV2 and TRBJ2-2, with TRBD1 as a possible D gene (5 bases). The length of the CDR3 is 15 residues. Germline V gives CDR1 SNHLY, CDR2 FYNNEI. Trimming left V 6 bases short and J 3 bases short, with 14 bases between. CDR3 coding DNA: TGTGCCAGCAGAGAGACAGACTCGGACACCGGGGAGCTGTTTTTT. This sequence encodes CASRETDSDTGELFF. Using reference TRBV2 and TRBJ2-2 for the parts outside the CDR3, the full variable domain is EPEVTQTPSHQVTQMGQEVILRCVPISNHLYFYWYRQILGQKVEFLVSFYNNEISEKSEIFDDQFSVERPDGSNFTLKIRSTKLEDSAMYFCASRETDSDTGELFFGEGSRLTVL.

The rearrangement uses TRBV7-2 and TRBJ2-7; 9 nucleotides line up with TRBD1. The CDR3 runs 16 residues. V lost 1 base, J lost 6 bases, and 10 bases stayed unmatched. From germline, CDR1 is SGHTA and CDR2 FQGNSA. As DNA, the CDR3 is TGTGCCAGCAGCTTAGGAAGGGACAGGGTCCTACTCGAGCAGTACTTC. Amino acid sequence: CASSLGRDRVLLEQYF.

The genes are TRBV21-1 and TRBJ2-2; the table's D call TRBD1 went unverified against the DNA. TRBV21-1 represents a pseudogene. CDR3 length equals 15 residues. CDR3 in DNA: TGTGCCAGCAGCTCCCGGACAGGAGGACCCGGGGAGCTGTTTTTT. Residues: CASSSRTGGPGELFF.

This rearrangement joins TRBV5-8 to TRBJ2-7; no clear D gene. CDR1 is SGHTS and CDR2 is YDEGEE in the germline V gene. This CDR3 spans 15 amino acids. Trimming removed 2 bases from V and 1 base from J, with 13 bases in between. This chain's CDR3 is CASSFTKRRSYEQYF. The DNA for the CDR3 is TGTGCCAGCAGCTTTACCAAACGTAGATCCTACGAGCAGTACTTC.

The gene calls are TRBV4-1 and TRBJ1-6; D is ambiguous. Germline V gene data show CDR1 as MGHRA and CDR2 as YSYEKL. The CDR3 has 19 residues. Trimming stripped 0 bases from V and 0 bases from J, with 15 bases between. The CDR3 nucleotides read TGCGCCAGCAGCCAAGATCGTGGAGCAAGGTTCTCCTATAATTCACCCCTCCACTTT. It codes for CASSQDRGARFSYNSPLHF.

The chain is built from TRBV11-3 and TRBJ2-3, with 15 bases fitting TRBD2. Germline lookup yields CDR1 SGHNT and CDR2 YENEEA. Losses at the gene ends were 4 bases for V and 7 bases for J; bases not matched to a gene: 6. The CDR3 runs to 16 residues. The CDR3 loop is CASSSRTSGGENTQYF. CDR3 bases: TGTGCCAGCAGCTCCCGGACTAGCGGGGGGGAGAATACGCAGTATTTT. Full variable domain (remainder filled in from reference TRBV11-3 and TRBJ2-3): EAGVVQSPRYKIIEKKQPVAFWCNPISGHNTLYWYLQNLGQGPELLIRYENEEAVDDSQLPKDRFSAERLKGVDSTLKIQPAELGDSAVYLCASSSRTSGGENTQYFGPGTRLTVL.

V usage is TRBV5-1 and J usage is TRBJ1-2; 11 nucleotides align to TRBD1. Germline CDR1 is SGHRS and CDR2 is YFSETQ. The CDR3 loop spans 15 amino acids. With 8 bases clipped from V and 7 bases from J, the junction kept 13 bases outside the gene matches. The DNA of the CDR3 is TGCGCCAGTTCCGGGACAGGGGGACCCTCTGGTGGCTACACCTTC. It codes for CASSGTGGPSGGYTF.

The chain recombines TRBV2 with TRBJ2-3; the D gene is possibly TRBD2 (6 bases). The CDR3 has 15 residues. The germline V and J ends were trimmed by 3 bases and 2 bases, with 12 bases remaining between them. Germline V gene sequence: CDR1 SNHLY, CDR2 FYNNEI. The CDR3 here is CASSDRGSPTDTQYF. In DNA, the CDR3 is TGTGCCAGCAGTGACCGGGGGAGTCCCACAGATACGCAGTATTTT. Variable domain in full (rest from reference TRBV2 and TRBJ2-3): EPEVTQTPSHQVTQMGQEVILRCVPISNHLYFYWYRQILGQKVEFLVSFYNNEISEKSEIFDDQFSVERPDGSNFTLKIRSTKLEDSAMYFCASSDRGSPTDTQYFGPGTRLTVL.

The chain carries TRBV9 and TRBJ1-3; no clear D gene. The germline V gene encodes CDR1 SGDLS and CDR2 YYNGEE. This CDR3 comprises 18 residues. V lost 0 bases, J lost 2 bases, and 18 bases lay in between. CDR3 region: CASSVEMSRQLTGNTIYF. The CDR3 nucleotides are TGTGCCAGCAGCGTAGAAATGTCCCGCCAACTTACTGGAAACACCATATATTTT.

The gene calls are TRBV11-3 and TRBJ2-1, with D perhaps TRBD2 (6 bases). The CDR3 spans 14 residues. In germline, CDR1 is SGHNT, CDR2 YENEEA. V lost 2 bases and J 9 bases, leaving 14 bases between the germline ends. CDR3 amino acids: CASSLSAAGSEQFF. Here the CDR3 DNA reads TGTGCCAGCAGCTTATCGGCGGCGGGAAGTGAGCAGTTCTTC.

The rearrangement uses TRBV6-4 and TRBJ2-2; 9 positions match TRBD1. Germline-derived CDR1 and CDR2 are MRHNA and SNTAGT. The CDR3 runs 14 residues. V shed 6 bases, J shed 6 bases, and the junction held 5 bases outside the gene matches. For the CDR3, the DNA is TGTGCCAGCAGGGGACAGGGAGTAGCCGGGGAGCTGTTTTTT. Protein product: CASRGQGVAGELFF.

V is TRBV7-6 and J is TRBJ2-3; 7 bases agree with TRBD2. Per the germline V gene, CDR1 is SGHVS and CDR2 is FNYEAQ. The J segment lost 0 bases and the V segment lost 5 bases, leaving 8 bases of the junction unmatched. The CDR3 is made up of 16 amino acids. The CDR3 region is CASSRIAGLSTDTQYF. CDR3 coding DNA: TGTGCCAGCAGCAGAATAGCGGGTTTAAGCACAGATACGCAGTATTTT.

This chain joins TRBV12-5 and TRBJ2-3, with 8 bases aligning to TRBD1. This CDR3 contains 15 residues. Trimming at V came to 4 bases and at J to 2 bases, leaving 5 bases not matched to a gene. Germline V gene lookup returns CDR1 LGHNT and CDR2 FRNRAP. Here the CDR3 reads CASGSGGDHTDTQYF. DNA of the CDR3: TGTGCTAGTGGTTCAGGGGGCGACCACACAGATACGCAGTATTTT.

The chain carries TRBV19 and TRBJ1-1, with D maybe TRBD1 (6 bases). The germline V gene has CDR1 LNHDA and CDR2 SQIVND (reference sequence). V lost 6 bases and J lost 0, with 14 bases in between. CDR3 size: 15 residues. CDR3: CASRRQENMNTEAFF. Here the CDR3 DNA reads TGTGCCAGTAGGCGACAGGAGAATATGAACACTGAAGCTTTCTTT.

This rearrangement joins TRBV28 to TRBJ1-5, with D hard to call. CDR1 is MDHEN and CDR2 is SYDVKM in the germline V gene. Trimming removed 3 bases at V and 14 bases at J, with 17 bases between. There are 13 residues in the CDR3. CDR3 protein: CASSFPLAHLKHF. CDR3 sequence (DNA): TGTGCCAGCAGTTTCCCCTTGGCCCACCTTAAGCATTTT. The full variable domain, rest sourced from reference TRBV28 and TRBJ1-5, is DVKVTQSSRYLVKRTGEKVFLECVQDMDHENMFWYRQDPGLGLRLIYFSYDVKMKEKGDIPEGYSVSREKKERFSLILESASTNQTSMYLCASSFPLAHLKHFGDGTRLSIL.

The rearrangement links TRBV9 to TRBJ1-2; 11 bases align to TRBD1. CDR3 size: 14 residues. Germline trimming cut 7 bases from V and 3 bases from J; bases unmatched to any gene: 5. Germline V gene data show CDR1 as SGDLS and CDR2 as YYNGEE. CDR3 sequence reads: CASGGQGEYYGYTF. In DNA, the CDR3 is TGTGCCAGCGGGGGACAGGGGGAATACTATGGCTACACCTTC.